The 10 T cell receptor beta chains below come from one sample, sequenced in a study of blood T cell repertoires in COVID-19. The protocol was immunoSEQ multiplex PCR, while the TCRdb copy is restricted to in-frame clones and leaves out a portion. This sample carries about 150,000 clones, 60% to 80% of them seen once, and the ten largest clones take 10% to 11%. The sequenced sample was peripheral blood. The origin of the receptors is a man between 60 and 75 years old who had recovered from COVID-19.

The chain links TRBV2 to TRBJ2-5, with D possibly TRBD1 on 5 matching bases. Germline-derived CDR1 and CDR2 are SNHLY and FYNNEI. The CDR3 is 14 residues long. V lost 7 bases and J 4 bases, leaving 16 bases between the germline ends. Written as DNA, the CDR3 is TGTGCCAGCAAGAAGGCGGAGCAGGGAGAGACCCAGTACTTC. Encoded protein: CASKKAEQGETQYF.

The chain is built from TRBV19 and TRBJ1-6; TRBD1 matches at 7 bases. This CDR3 has 16 residues. After removal of 3 bases from V and 9 bases from J, the junction contained 11 bases not matched to a gene. CDR1 and CDR2 (germline): LNHDA, SQIVND (reference sequence). The CDR3 sequence: CASSMGFRGDASPLHF. The CDR3 bases are TGTGCCAGTAGTATGGGTTTCAGGGGGGACGCTTCACCCCTCCACTTT.

The chain joins TRBV9 to TRBJ1-4; D gene uncertain. CDR3 length equals 15 residues. Trimming removed 4 bases at V and 7 bases at J, with 17 bases between. The germline CDR1 and CDR2 sequences are SGDLS and YYNGEE. For the CDR3, the DNA is TGTGCCAGCAGCTCCCACGGGTCTGCTGCTGAAAAACTGTTTTTT. This codes for CASSSHGSAAEKLFF.

This clone was recorded only once. The rearrangement uses TRBV30 and TRBJ2-3, with no clear D. This CDR3 contains 18 residues. The germline V gene has CDR1 GTSNPN and CDR2 SVGIG (reference sequence). V lost 2 bases, J lost 6 bases, and 27 bases lay in between. The CDR3 region is CAWSSLALSKVPTDTQYF. DNA of the CDR3: TGTGCCTGGAGTTCGCTCGCCCTTAGCAAGGTTCCCACGGATACGCAGTATTTT.

The rearrangement uses TRBV5-6 and TRBJ2-5, with 7 bases identical to TRBD2. The J segment lost 5 bases and the V segment lost 3 bases, leaving 4 bases of the junction unmatched. Germline assignment: CDR1 SGHDT and CDR2 YYEEEE. This CDR3 has 13 residues. The CDR3 reads CASSWGGTETQYF. The DNA of the CDR3 is TGTGCCAGCAGCTGGGGAGGGACGGAGACCCAGTACTTC.

The V gene is TRBV14, the J gene TRBJ2-1; 8 bases agree with TRBD2. J was trimmed by 4 bases and V by 1 base; bases with no gene match: 6. The CDR3 extends over 16 amino acids. Germline CDR1 SGHDN, CDR2 FVKESK. This chain's CDR3 is CASSQGKAGAYNEQFF. The CDR3, as DNA: TGTGCCAGCAGCCAAGGCAAAGCGGGAGCTTACAATGAGCAGTTCTTC.

The rearrangement uses TRBV7-2 and TRBJ1-2; 10 bases line up with TRBD1. The CDR3 is made up of 14 amino acids. V lost 5 bases to trimming and J lost 5 bases; unmatched junction nucleotides: 5. Germline V gives CDR1 SGHTA, CDR2 FQGNSA. CDR3: CASSPDRGHYGYTF. The CDR3 coding sequence is TGTGCCAGCAGCCCTGACAGGGGGCATTATGGCTACACCTTC.

The V and J genes are TRBV5-1 and TRBJ1-6; the match to TRBD1 covers 9 bases. With V trimmed by 2 bases and J by 10 bases, 7 bases remained unmatched. Looked up from germline, CDR1 is SGHRS and CDR2 is YFSETQ. CDR3 length: 15 residues. CDR3 amino acids: CASSFEQGAGSPLHF. As DNA, the CDR3 is TGCGCCAGCAGCTTCGAACAGGGGGCTGGATCACCCCTCCACTTT.

The chain employs TRBV30 and TRBJ1-5; 9 bases align to TRBD1. Germline V lookup: CDR1 GTSNPN, CDR2 SVGIG (reference sequence). Trimming at V came to 1 base and at J to 7 bases, leaving 8 bases not matched to a gene. This CDR3 has 15 amino acids. CDR3 coding DNA: TGTGCCTGGAGTGGCCCAGGGACAGGGACACAGCCCCAGCATTTT. Amino acids: CAWSGPGTGTQPQHF.

The rearrangement links TRBV7-2 to TRBJ2-7, with TRBD1 matching over 11 bases. Trimming cost V 4 bases and J 4 bases; bases outside gene matches: 3. CDR1 is SGHTA, CDR2 FQGNSA, per germline. The CDR3 covers 14 residues. The CDR3 here is CASSWGTGGYEQYF. The CDR3 nucleotides are TGTGCCAGCAGCTGGGGGACAGGGGGTTACGAGCAGTACTTC.